The clone carrying this TCR beta chain came up once. CDR1 and CDR2 from the germline V gene are MGHDK and SYGVNS. V was cut by 3 bases and J by 0 bases, with 13 bases left in between. This CDR3 region has 16 residues. The protocol was immunoSEQ multiplex PCR, while the TCRdb copy is restricted to in-frame clones and leaves out a portion. Of about 200,000 clones in the sample, approximately 82% are singletons; the top ten hold roughly 5.7%. The sample belongs to a study of cytomegalovirus exposure and HLA in healthy donors. The receptor was isolated from a woman aged 18-29 years in good health and CMV-seronegative. Sample: PBMCs. The J gene is TRBJ2-3, the V gene TRBV25-1; D is perhaps TRBD2 (5 bases). The CDR3 DNA reads TGTGCCAGCAGTGATCGGCGGAGGCCTAGCACAGATACGCAGTATTTT. It encodes CASSDRRRPSTDTQYF.